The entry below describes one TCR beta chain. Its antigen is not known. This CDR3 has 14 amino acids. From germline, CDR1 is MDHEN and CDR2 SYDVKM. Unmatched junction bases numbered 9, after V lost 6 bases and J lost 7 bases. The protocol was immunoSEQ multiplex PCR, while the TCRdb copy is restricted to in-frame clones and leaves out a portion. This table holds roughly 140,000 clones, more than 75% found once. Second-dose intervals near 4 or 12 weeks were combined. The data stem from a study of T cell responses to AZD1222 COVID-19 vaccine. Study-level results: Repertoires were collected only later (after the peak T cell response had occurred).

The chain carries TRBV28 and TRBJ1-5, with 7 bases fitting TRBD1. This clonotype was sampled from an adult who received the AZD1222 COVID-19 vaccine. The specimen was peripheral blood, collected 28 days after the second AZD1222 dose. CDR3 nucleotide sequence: TGTGCCAGCAGCCCCGGGGGACAGAGCCAGCCCCAGCATTTT. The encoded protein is CASSPGGQSQPQHF.